This T cell receptor (beta chain) stems from a study of T cell changes during pregnancy in multiple sclerosis. Measured with immunoSEQ multiplex PCR; TCRdb has only the in-frame clones, and not every one. This table has 65,000 to 70,000 clones, around 90% appearing once. The CDR3 consists of 12 residues. V lost 7 bases and J lost 6, with 15 bases in between. The V gene's germline CDR1 is SQVTM and CDR2 ANQGSEA. This TCR came from a female donor with multiple sclerosis, enrolled in a pregnancy study. The gene calls are TRBV29-1 and TRBJ1-2; possibly TRBD1 for D (6 bases). The material was peripheral blood, obtained in the first trimester of pregnancy. The CDR3 DNA is TGCAGCGCTAGGGGGGGATCGGATGGCTACACCTTC. The encoded protein is CSARGGSDGYTF.